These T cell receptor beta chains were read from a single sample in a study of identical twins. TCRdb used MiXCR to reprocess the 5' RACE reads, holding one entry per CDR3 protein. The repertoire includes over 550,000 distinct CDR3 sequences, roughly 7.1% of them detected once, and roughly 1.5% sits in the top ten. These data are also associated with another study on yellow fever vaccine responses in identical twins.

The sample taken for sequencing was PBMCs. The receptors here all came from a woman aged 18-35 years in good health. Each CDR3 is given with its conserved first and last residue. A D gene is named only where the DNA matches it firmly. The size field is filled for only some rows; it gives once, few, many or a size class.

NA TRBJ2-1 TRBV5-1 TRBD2 CASSLEGTTSHEQFF TGCGCCAGCAGCTTGGAGGGGACTACTTCGCATGAGCAGTTCTTC
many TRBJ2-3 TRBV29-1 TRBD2 CSVGSVGAGAATDTQYF TGCAGCGTTGGATCCGTAGGAGCGGGGGCGGCCACAGATACGCAGTATTTT
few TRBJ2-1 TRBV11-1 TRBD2 CASSSTGTSGRDSYNEQFF TGTGCCAGCAGCTCGACAGGGACTAGCGGGAGGGACTCCTACAATGAGCAGTTCTTC
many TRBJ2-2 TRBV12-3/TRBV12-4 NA CASSLGAGFGGELFF TGTGCCAGCAGTTTAGGGGCAGGGTTCGGCGGGGAGCTGTTTTTT
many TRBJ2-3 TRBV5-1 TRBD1 CASSSAPDRGTDTQYF TGCGCCAGCAGTTCAGCTCCGGACAGGGGTACAGATACGCAGTATTTT
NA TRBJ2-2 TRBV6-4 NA CASSYIVNTGELFF TGTGCCAGCAGCTATATAGTGAACACCGGGGAGCTGTTTTTT
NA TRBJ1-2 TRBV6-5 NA CASSYSQANYGYTF TGTGCCAGCAGTTACTCTCAGGCTAACTATGGCTACACCTTC
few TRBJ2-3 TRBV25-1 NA CASSEPGGADTQYF TGTGCCAGCAGTGAACCCGGAGGTGCAGATACGCAGTATTTT
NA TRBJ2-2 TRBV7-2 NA CASSWGTFNTGELFF TGTGCCAGCAGCTGGGGGACTTTTAACACCGGGGAGCTGTTTTTT
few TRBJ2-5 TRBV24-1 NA CATSDLGRGANQETQYF TGTGCCACCAGTGATTTGGGCAGGGGTGCGAACCAAGAGACCCAGTACTTC
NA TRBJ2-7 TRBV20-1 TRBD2 CSAYPGTSGIGEQYF TGCAGTGCTTACCCCGGGACTAGCGGGATAGGCGAGCAGTACTTC
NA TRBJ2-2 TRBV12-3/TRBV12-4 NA CASSSGKTNTGELFF TGTGCCAGCAGCTCCGGGAAAACAAACACCGGGGAGCTGTTTTTT
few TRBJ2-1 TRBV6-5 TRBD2 CASSYSSPRGESYNEQFF TGTGCCAGCAGTTACTCTTCCCCCCGGGGGGAATCCTACAATGAGCAGTTCTTC
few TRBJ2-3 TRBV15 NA CATSRDPGATDTQYF TGTGCCACCAGCAGAGATCCAGGGGCCACAGATACGCAGTATTTT
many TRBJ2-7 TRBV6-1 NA CASSEAGGQLSRGYEQYF TGTGCCAGCAGTGAAGCGGGGGGACAGCTCTCTCGGGGATACGAGCAGTACTTC
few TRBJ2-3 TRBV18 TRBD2 CASSPRTSGLTDTQYF TGTGCCAGCTCACCACGCACTAGCGGACTCACGGATACGCAGTATTTT
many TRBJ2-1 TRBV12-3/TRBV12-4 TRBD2 CASTPRTRNYNEQFF TGTGCCAGCACCCCTAGGACTAGAAACTACAATGAGCAGTTCTTC
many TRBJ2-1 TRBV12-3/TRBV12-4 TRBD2 CASRGLAGVTYNEQFF TGTGCCAGCAGAGGACTAGCGGGAGTCACCTACAATGAGCAGTTCTTC
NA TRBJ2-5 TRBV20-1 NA CSARSWGRGSTQETQYF TGCAGTGCTAGGAGCTGGGGGCGGGGATCGACGCAGGAGACCCAGTACTTC
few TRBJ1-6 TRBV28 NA CASSSEVSYNSPLHF TGTGCCAGCAGTTCGGAAGTCTCCTATAATTCACCCCTCCACTTT
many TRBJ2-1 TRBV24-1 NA CATSDLFEQFF TGTGCCACCAGTGATTTGTTTGAGCAGTTCTTC
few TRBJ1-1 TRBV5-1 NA CASSSTGKGTEAFF TGCGCCAGCAGCTCCACAGGGAAGGGCACTGAAGCTTTCTTT
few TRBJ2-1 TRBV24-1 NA CATSDLHGRDSVF TGTGCCACCAGTGATTTACATGGGCGGGATTCCGTCTTC
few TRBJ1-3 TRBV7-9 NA CASSQREISGNTIYF TGTGCCAGCAGCCAACGCGAGATCTCTGGAAACACCATATATTTT
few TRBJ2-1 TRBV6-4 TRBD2 CASSETSGGNNEQFF TGTGCCAGCAGTGAGACTAGCGGGGGGAACAATGAGCAGTTCTTC
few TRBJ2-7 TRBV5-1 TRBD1 CASNRQGTYEQYF TGCGCCAGCAACCGACAGGGAACCTACGAGCAGTACTTC
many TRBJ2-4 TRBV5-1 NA CASSPDGLGNIQYF TGCGCCAGCAGCCCAGATGGCTTAGGGAACATTCAGTACTTC
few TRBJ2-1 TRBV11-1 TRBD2 CASSLDGGGLTYNEQFF TGTGCCAGCAGCTTAGATGGGGGGGGACTAACCTACAATGAGCAGTTCTTC
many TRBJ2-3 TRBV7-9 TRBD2 CASSWEGTFTDTQYF TGTGCCAGCAGCTGGGAGGGGACTTTCACAGATACGCAGTATTTT
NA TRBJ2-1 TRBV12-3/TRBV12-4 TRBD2 CASSLVLAASGRMEQFF TGTGCCAGCAGTTTAGTATTGGCGGCTAGCGGGAGGATGGAGCAGTTCTTC
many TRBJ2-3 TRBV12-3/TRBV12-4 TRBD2 CASSFSGVSTDTQYF TGTGCCAGCAGTTTTAGCGGGGTTAGCACAGATACGCAGTATTTT
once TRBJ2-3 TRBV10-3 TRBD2 CAISEGASGGSSTDTQYF TGTGCCATCAGTGAGGGGGCTAGCGGGGGTTCGAGCACAGATACGCAGTATTTT
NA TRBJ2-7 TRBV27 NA CASSLRRAYEQYF TGTGCCAGCAGTTTACGCAGGGCCTACGAGCAGTACTTC
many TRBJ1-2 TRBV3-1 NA CASSPPGHHGYTF TGTGCCAGCAGCCCCCCCGGACATCATGGCTACACCTTC
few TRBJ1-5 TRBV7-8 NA CASSLSVRDSQPQHF TGTGCCAGCAGCTTAAGTGTCAGGGATAGTCAGCCCCAGCATTTT
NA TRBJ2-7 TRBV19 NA CASGSGYTYEQYF TGTGCCAGTGGAAGCGGGTACACCTACGAGCAGTACTTC
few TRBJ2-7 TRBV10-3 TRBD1 CAIRWDSSYEQYF TGTGCCATCAGATGGGACAGTTCCTACGAGCAGTACTTC
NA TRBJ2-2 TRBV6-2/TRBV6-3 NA CAVSASQNTGELFF TGTGCCGTTTCGGCCAGCCAGAACACCGGGGAGCTGTTTTTT
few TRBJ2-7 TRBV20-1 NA CSALGGTVYEQYF TGCAGTGCCCTCGGGGGAACGGTCTACGAGCAGTACTTC
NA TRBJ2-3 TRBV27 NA CASSPWLNMGWDTQYF TGTGCCAGCAGTCCCTGGCTGAATATGGGATGGGATACGCAGTATTTT
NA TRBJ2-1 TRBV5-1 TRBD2 CASSLGSSGGLPNEQFF TGCGCCAGCAGCTTGGGTTCTAGCGGGGGACTACCCAATGAGCAGTTCTTC
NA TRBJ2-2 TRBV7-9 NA CASSYGIQNTGELFF TGTGCCAGCAGCTATGGGATACAAAACACCGGGGAGCTGTTTTTT
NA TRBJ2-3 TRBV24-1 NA CATSDFVDTQYF TGTGCCACCAGTGATTTCGTTGATACGCAGTATTTT
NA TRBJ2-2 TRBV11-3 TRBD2 CASRPSSGSYTGELFF TGTGCCAGCAGACCCTCTAGCGGGAGCTACACCGGGGAGCTGTTTTTT
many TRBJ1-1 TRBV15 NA CATSEGYTEAFF TGTGCCACCAGCGAGGGGTACACTGAAGCTTTCTTT
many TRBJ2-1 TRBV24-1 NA CATSDQGQTPYNEQFF TGTGCCACCAGTGACCAAGGACAGACCCCGTACAATGAGCAGTTCTTC
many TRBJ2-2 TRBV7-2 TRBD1 CASSGRTGNTGELFF TGTGCCAGCAGCGGCCGGACAGGGAACACCGGGGAGCTGTTTTTT
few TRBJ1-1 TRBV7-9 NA CASSPDFGNTEAFF TGTGCCAGCAGCCCAGATTTTGGCAACACTGAAGCTTTCTTT
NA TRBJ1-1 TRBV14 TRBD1 CASSQVGDSEAFF TGTGCCAGCAGCCAAGTCGGGGACAGTGAAGCTTTCTTT
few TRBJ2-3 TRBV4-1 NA CASSQDPSVDTQYF TGCGCCAGCAGCCAAGATCCGAGTGTGGATACGCAGTATTTT
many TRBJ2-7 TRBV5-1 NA CASSLWIPRTCTYEQYF TGCGCCAGCAGCCTGTGGATCCCGAGGACGTGTACCTACGAGCAGTACTTC
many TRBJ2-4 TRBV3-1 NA CASSQDGRILAKNIQYF TGTGCCAGCAGCCAAGATGGGCGGATATTAGCCAAAAACATTCAGTACTTC
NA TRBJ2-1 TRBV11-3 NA CASSLSPSRPGVHEQFF TGTGCCAGCAGCCTATCCCCAAGCAGGCCGGGGGTTCATGAGCAGTTCTTC
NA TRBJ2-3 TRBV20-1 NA CSARVNPDTQYF TGCAGTGCTAGAGTTAACCCAGATACGCAGTATTTT
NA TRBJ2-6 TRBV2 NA CASMIRDPPISGANVLTF TGTGCCAGCATGATCAGGGACCCACCGATCTCTGGGGCCAACGTCCTGACTTTC
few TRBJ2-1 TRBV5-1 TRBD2 CASSLDPPGGGSYNEQFF TGCGCCAGCAGCTTGGACCCTCCCGGGGGGGGCTCCTACAATGAGCAGTTCTTC
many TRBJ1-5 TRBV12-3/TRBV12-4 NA CASSLGLALSNQPQHF TGTGCCAGCAGTTTAGGGCTCGCCTTGAGCAATCAGCCCCAGCATTTT
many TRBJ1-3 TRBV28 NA CASSPGTTSGNTIYF TGTGCCAGCAGTCCCGGGACCACCAGTGGAAACACCATATATTTT
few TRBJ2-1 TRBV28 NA CATYPLMGTYNEQFF TGTGCCACCTACCCCCTCATGGGAACTTACAATGAGCAGTTCTTC